These T cell receptor beta chains were read from a single sample in a study of molecular identifiers for immune sequencing clone quantification. MiXCR was run by TCRdb on the PCR reads, yielding one entry per CDR3 protein. The table shows around 320,000 distinct CDR3 sequences, with roughly 23% occurring only once. Sequencing was performed on naive CD8+ T cells from blood, with Jurkat cell RNA spiked in. These receptors all come from a human donor in good health. Some libraries in this study had Jurkat cell RNA spiked in. The CDR3 runs from the conserved cysteine through the conserved F or W. The D gene is left open where the match is weak. A clone size is listed for some rows: how often the clone was seen (once, few, many), or a class if it is expanded.

d_gene | abundance | j_gene | v_gene | len | CDR3aa | CDR3nt
. | . | TRBJ2-2 | TRBV5-5 | 13 | CASTFLRYGELFF | TGTGCCAGCACTTTCCTGAGATACGGGGAGCTGTTTTTT
. | few | TRBJ1-5 | TRBV15 | 15 | CATSRDLKQNQPQHF | TGTGCCACCAGCAGGGATTTGAAACAAAATCAGCCCCAGCATTTT
. | . | TRBJ1-5 | TRBV7-9 | 16 | CASSLVLVGSAQPQHF | TGTGCCAGCAGCTTAGTACTGGTGGGGAGCGCTCAGCCCCAGCATTTT
. | many | TRBJ1-6 | TRBV7-9 | 14 | CASSFGTYYSPLHF | TGTGCCAGCAGCTTTGGGACCTACTATTCACCCCTCCACTTT
. | . | TRBJ2-7 | TRBV12-3/TRBV12-4 | 16 | CASSLRVLGGGHERYF | TGTGCCAGCAGTTTACGGGTTCTGGGCGGGGGACACGAGCGGTACTTC
TRBD2 | . | TRBJ2-5 | TRBV4-3 | 17 | CASSLSLGLAGQETQYF | TGCGCCAGCAGCCTATCGCTGGGGCTAGCGGGTCAAGAGACCCAGTACTTC
. | many | TRBJ2-3 | TRBV13 | 16 | CASSFTTATSTDTQYF | TGTGCCAGCAGCTTTACTACAGCTACTAGCACAGATACGCAGTATTTT
. | . | TRBJ1-2 | TRBV3-1 | 20 | CASSQEPTRDLRTINYGYTF | TGTGCCAGCAGCCAAGAACCCACCCGGGACCTAAGAACTATAAACTATGGCTACACCTTC
. | . | TRBJ1-5 | TRBV20-1 | 14 | CNTSSTDSNQPQHF | TGCAATACTAGTAGCACAGATAGCAATCAGCCCCAGCATTTT
. | . | TRBJ2-3 | TRBV29-1 | 15 | CSVVGPSFATGTQYF | TGCAGCGTTGTAGGCCCGTCCTTCGCCACAGGTACGCAGTATTTT
. | many | TRBJ1-1 | TRBV29-1 | 12 | CSVEFPNTEAFF | TGCAGCGTTGAATTTCCTAACACTGAAGCTTTCTTT
. | few | TRBJ2-3 | TRBV6-5 | 17 | CASSWSMDGVSTDTQYF | TGTGCCAGCAGTTGGAGCATGGATGGTGTTAGCACAGATACGCAGTATTTT
. | many | TRBJ1-3 | TRBV4-3 | 18 | CASSQELGRAISGNTIYF | TGCGCCAGCAGCCAAGAACTTGGCAGGGCTATCTCTGGAAACACCATATATTTT
. | . | TRBJ2-3 | TRBV2 | 15 | CVSSEYAGSTDTQYF | TGTGTCAGCAGTGAATATGCGGGGAGCACAGATACGCAGTATTTT
. | many | TRBJ2-7 | TRBV20-1 | 14 | CSAESLGAPYEQYF | TGCAGTGCTGAAAGCCTGGGGGCGCCCTACGAGCAGTACTTC
TRBD2 | many | TRBJ2-2 | TRBV24-1 | 15 | CATRTGTSNTGELFF | TGTGCCACCAGGACCGGGACTAGCAACACCGGGGAGCTGTTTTTT
. | many | TRBJ2-3 | TRBV19 | 13 | CASTSGGADTQYF | TGTGCCAGTACCTCTGGCGGGGCAGATACGCAGTATTTT
. | . | TRBJ2-7 | TRBV4-3 | 14 | CVSSQDAGPYEQYF | TGCGTCAGCAGCCAAGATGCAGGACCCTACGAGCAGTACTTC
TRBD2 | few | TRBJ2-1 | TRBV7-9 | 16 | CASSSVGEGSYNEQFF | TGTGCCAGCAGTTCAGTGGGGGAGGGGTCCTACAATGAGCAGTTCTTC
. | once | TRBJ2-7 | TRBV19 | 15 | CASSILHAPIDEQYF | TGTGCCAGTAGTATTTTACACGCCCCAATAGACGAGCAGTACTTC
. | many | TRBJ1-2 | TRBV6-2/TRBV6-3 | 13 | CASSYGQRYGYTF | TGTGCCAGCAGTTACGGGCAGCGCTATGGCTACACCTTC
. | . | TRBJ1-1 | TRBV4-3 | 15 | CASSPYYFTATEAFF | TGCGCCAGCAGCCCCTACTATTTTACTGCCACTGAAGCTTTCTTT
. | many | TRBJ1-6 | TRBV30 | 13 | CAWSVTDGSPLHF | TGTGCCTGGAGTGTAACCGACGGATCACCCCTCCACTTT
TRBD1 | few | TRBJ1-3 | TRBV9 | 18 | CASSADYRGGISGNTIYF | TGTGCCAGCAGTGCAGATTACAGGGGGGGAATCTCTGGAAACACCATATATTTT
. | . | TRBJ2-7 | TRBV5-8 | 14 | CASSTRQASYEQYF | TGTGCCAGCAGTACCAGACAAGCGTCCTACGAGCAGTACTTC
TRBD2 | . | TRBJ2-3 | TRBV7-2 | 14 | CASSVLAEEDTQYF | TGTGCCAGCAGCGTACTAGCGGAGGAGGATACGCAGTATTTT
TRBD2 | once | TRBJ2-4 | TRBV6-4 | 17 | CASSGLAGGPAKNIQYF | TGTGCCAGCAGTGGGCTAGCGGGAGGTCCAGCCAAAAACATTCAGTACTTC
. | . | TRBJ1-3 | TRBV3-1 | 16 | CASSQDTYNSGNTIYF | TGTGCCAGCAGCCAAGATACCTACAACTCTGGAAACACCATATATTTT
. | many | TRBJ1-5 | TRBV12-3/TRBV12-4 | 13 | CASSPDSNQPQHF | TGTGCCAGCAGCCCAGATAGCAATCAGCCCCAGCATTTT
. | . | TRBJ1-1 | TRBV12-3/TRBV12-4 | 15 | CASSLRGLVCTEALF | TGTGCCAGCAGCCTCCGAGGTTTAGTTTGCACTGAAGCTCTCTTT
. | . | TRBJ1-5 | TRBV7-8 | 15 | CASSLGRTVNQPQHF | TGTGCCAGCAGCTTAGGTCGGACAGTAAATCAGCCCCAGCATTTT
. | . | TRBJ1-4 | TRBV3-1 | 14 | CASSRKTLVEKLFF | TGTGCCAGCAGCCGAAAGACGCTTGTTGAAAAACTGTTTTTT
. | . | TRBJ2-7 | TRBV9 | 13 | CASSVEIGYEQYF | TGTGCCAGCAGCGTAGAAATAGGATACGAGCAGTACTTC
TRBD1 | many | TRBJ1-1 | TRBV7-9 | 16 | CASSLARTGGGTEAFF | TGTGCCAGCAGCTTAGCGAGGACAGGGGGCGGCACTGAAGCTTTCTTT
. | few | TRBJ2-5 | TRBV20-1 | 14 | CSARPGLYQETQYF | TGCAGTGCCAGACCGGGACTCTACCAAGAGACCCAGTACTTC
. | few | TRBJ2-7 | TRBV11-1 | 13 | CASSPDSVYEQYF | TGTGCCAGCAGTCCAGACTCAGTCTACGAGCAGTACTTC
. | few | TRBJ2-1 | TRBV12-3/TRBV12-4 | 16 | CASSLPSQSSYNEQFF | TGTGCCAGCAGTTTACCCAGCCAGAGCTCCTACAATGAGCAGTTCTTC
. | few | TRBJ2-5 | TRBV28 | 14 | CASSSRQVSETQYF | TGTGCCAGCAGTTCCCGACAGGTTTCGGAGACCCAGTACTTC
. | . | TRBJ2-7 | TRBV2 | 14 | CASSETGGAYEQYF | TGTGCCAGCAGTGAAACTGGCGGAGCCTACGAGCAGTACTTC
. | few | TRBJ1-5 | TRBV27 | 14 | CASSLFRGDQPQHF | TGTGCCAGCAGTTTGTTCAGGGGAGATCAGCCCCAGCATTTT
. | many | TRBJ1-1 | TRBV7-9 | 15 | CASSQGPTTGKEAFF | TGTGCCAGCAGCCAGGGGCCAACCACAGGCAAAGAAGCTTTCTTT
TRBD2 | few | TRBJ2-1 | TRBV12-3/TRBV12-4 | 15 | CASSATSGPYNEQFF | TGTGCCAGCAGTGCGACTAGCGGACCTTACAATGAGCAGTTCTTC
. | few | TRBJ2-7 | TRBV28 | 15 | CASSPTGLSSYEQYF | TGTGCCAGCAGTCCAACAGGATTAAGCTCCTACGAGCAGTACTTC
. | few | TRBJ1-5 | TRBV2 | 18 | CASSLEVWMKGSNQPQHF | TGTGCCAGCAGTCTAGAGGTTTGGATGAAGGGGAGCAATCAGCCCCAGCATTTT
. | . | TRBJ1-4 | TRBV2 | 15 | CASSWQTATNEKLFF | TGTGCCAGCAGTTGGCAGACCGCAACTAATGAAAAACTGTTTTTT
. | . | TRBJ2-4 | TRBV20-1 | 14 | CSGRGSLAKNIQYF | TGCAGTGGACGAGGCAGTTTAGCCAAAAACATTCAGTACTTC
TRBD2 | few | TRBJ2-1 | TRBV19 | 16 | CASSIGGRAAHNEQFF | TGTGCCAGTAGTATCGGCGGGAGGGCGGCGCACAATGAGCAGTTCTTC
. | few | TRBJ1-1 | TRBV6-2/TRBV6-3 | 12 | CASSKGRLEAFF | TGTGCCAGCAGCAAGGGCAGGCTTGAAGCTTTCTTT
. | few | TRBJ2-1 | TRBV3-1 | 15 | CASSLDEWSYNEQFF | TGTGCCAGCAGCCTTGATGAGTGGTCCTACAATGAGCAGTTCTTC
. | many | TRBJ1-1 | TRBV5-1 | 13 | CASSLWVTTEAFF | TGCGCCAGCAGCTTGTGGGTTACCACTGAAGCTTTCTTT